Given below is one T cell receptor beta chain in context. This entry comes from a study of blood T cell repertoires in COVID-19. Background on the study: Material from acute and convalescent COVID-19 was sourced from the United States, Italy and Spain. The cDNA or gDNA used as material had been derived from T cells, B-cell-depleted T cells, or PBMCs.

The CDR3 consists of 15 residues. In the original processing: From reference gene primer amplification, estimates of nucleated cell counts were derived. Only in-frame clones appear in the TCRdb table, and some are missing; sequencing was by immunoSEQ multiplex PCR. D and trimming were read from the DNA, whereas the V and J calls and clone size are those reported in that table. This sample has about 300,000 clones, with approximately 88% found just once. Material for sequencing was peripheral blood. This clonotype was sampled from a man younger than 35 with active or convalescent COVID-19. The V gene is TRBV21-1, the J gene TRBJ2-7; no check of the table's D call, TRBD1, against the DNA was made. TRBV21-1 is termed a pseudogene. The CDR3 region has the DNA TGTGCCAGCGGGTACAGGGTCCCGCCCGAGGGCGAGCAGTACTTC. Its translation: CASGYRVPPEGEQYF.